This T cell receptor (beta chain) was sequenced for a study of shared clonotypes between healthy human individuals. Germline V lookup: CDR1 SQVTM, CDR2 ANQGSEA. CDR3 length: 16 amino acids. Trimming at V came to 4 bases and at J to 6 bases, leaving 8 bases not matched to a gene. Clones were sequenced by immunoSEQ multiplex PCR, and TCRdb holds only the in-frame ones, with some missing. Altogether roughly 2,500,000 clones are present, 80% to 95% being singletons, with the ten largest covering 0.35% to 0.45%. This sequence originates from a man in his late teens or twenties in good health. Some clones in this sample may be carry-over from other donors' samples. The specimen was naive CD4+ T cells from PBMCs. Subset specified: CD45RA+ positively selected. The J gene is TRBJ2-3, the V gene TRBV29-1, with 15 positions matching TRBD2. CDR3 loop: CSVGRTSGRATDTQYF. The CDR3 coding sequence is TGCAGCGTTGGGAGGACTAGCGGGAGGGCCACGGATACGCAGTATTTT.